This T cell receptor (beta chain) was recorded in a study of T cell repertoires in cytomegalovirus infection. Study details: The authors used CMV epitopes that were HLA-C-restricted (recently identified) and HLA-B-restricted (well studied). TCR beta signatures that were public indicated CMV infection and matching HLA type. Overall study results and limits: Of the TCR beta families, the public ones yielded a cumulative frequency that identified carriers of CMV plus the relevant HLA. HLA-C-restricted TCR beta clonotypes specific for CMV led the ex vivo response.

This CDR3 comprises 12 residues. Germline V lookup: CDR1 SEHNR, CDR2 FQNEAQ (reference sequence). At least ten counts were recorded for this clonotype. No antigen is known for it. Germline and junction disagree at one end, which may indicate a read error. TCRdb re-called the reads through MiXCR, storing one row per CDR3 protein. This sample has 650,000 to 900,000 distinct CDR3 sequences, with almost 30% found just once. The sequences come from cultured CD8+ T cells from PBMCs, collected from culture after CMV antigen stimulation. This receptor was obtained from a human donor in good health (CMV status not recorded). Some clones in this sample may be carry-over from other donors' samples. The chain carries TRBV7-9 and TRBJ2-1, with TRBD2 matching over 8 bases. CDR3 amino acids: CASSLASGEQFF. Here the CDR3 DNA reads TGTGCCAGCAGTTTAGCTAGCGGGGAGCAGTTCTTC.